This T cell receptor beta chain was identified in a study of blood T cell repertoires in COVID-19. Overall study context: Sites across the United States, Italy and Spain contributed samples from acute and convalescent COVID-19. T cells, B-cell-depleted T cells, or PBMCs provided the cDNA or gDNA that served as material.

Germline-derived CDR1 and CDR2 are LGHDT and YNNKEL (reference sequence). V was trimmed by 4 bases and J by 3 bases, leaving 13 bases between them. This CDR3 region has 15 residues. Original analysis: Counts of nucleated cells, estimated from reference gene primer amplification, were obtained. TCRdb keeps only in-frame clones here, not all; method: immunoSEQ multiplex PCR. Clonal size and the V and J genes are those of that table, whereas D and trimming came from the DNA. Of about 58,000 clones in the sample, 85% to 90% were seen once. The material sequenced was peripheral blood. The chain uses TRBV3-1 (or the pseudogene TRBV3-2) and TRBJ2-1; D uncertain. The clonotype was recovered from a man in his fifties or sixties with acute or convalescent COVID-19. The CDR3 nucleotides read TGTGCCAGCAGCCTGGCGGTAGGTGGCTACAATGAGCAGTTCTTC. The encoded protein is CASSLAVGGYNEQFF.